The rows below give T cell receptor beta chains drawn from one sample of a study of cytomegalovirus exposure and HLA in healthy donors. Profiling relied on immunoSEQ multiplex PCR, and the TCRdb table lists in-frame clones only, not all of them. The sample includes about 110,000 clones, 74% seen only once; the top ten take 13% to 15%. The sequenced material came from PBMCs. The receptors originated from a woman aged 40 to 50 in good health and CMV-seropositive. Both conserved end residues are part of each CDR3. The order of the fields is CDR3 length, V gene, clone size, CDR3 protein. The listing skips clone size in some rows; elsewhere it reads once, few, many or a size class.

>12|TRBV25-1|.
CASSDGVRGAFF
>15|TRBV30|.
CAWSGGTGSWYGYTF
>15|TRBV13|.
CASRQRGQTNYGYTF
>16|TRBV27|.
CASSPQTGTTNQPQHF
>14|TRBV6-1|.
CASRSGGDSYEQYF
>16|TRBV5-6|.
CASSPGVRASTDTQYF
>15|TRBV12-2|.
CASRYGQGIGETQYF
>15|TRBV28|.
CASDGDSILNQPQHF
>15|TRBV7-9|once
CASSLGPGNHYGYTF
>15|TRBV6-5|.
CASSYSLTVNYGYTF
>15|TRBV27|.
CASSPTGFPGNTIYF
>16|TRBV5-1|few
CASSLVVISMSGELFF
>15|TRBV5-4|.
CASSPGLDSNQPQHF
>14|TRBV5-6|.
CASSLRNRGYGYTF
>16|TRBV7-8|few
CASSWKSGTGVGELFF
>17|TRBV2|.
CASSERTSGSYTDTQYF
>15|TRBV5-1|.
CASSLRDKDVETQYF
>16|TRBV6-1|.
CASSEPGQGKVSGYTF
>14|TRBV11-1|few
CATSRQGGNTEAFF
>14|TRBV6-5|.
CASSYGLGAYEQYF
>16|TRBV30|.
CAWSPGDYGVLNTQYF
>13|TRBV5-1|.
CASSEGQAYEQYF
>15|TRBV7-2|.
CASSLYPRREHEQYF
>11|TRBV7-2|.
CATERGYEQFF
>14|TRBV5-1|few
CASSDGGEYNEQFF
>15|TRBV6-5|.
CASSAVVDRGYEQYF
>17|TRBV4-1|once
CASSQSASGRNTGELFF
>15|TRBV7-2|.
CASSARQGRNTEAFF
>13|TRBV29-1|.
CSVDRAQNTEAFF
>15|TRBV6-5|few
CASSYSAGISYEQYF
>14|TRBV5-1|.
CASSPQGMNTEAFF
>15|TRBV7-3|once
CASSLGQGALDEQFF
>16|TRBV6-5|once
CASSYSAGGMNTEAFF
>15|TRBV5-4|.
CASGTPGQPTGYYTF
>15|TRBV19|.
CASSGYRASPQTQYF
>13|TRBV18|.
CASSPDRGTEAFF
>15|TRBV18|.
CASSPGAGAISPLHF
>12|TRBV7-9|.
CASSLDRGEAFF
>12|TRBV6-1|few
CASSPLFTEAFF
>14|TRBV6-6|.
CASSYSTGQQPQHF
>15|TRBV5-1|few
CASSAMTGVNSPLHF
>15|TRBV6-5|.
CASSSLGGALQGTFF
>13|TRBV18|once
CASSPNEFNEQFF
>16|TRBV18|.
CASSPLTTGGLGEQYF
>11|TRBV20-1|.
CSARGFGEQYF
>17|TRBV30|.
CAWSATFQGGGNQPQHF
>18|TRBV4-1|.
CASSQGRTRVPSTDTQYF
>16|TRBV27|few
CASSFLRTASSYEQYF
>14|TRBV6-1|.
CASSSGTRLYEQFF
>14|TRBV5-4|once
CASSLEPGNYGYTF